This T cell receptor (beta chain) stems from a study of cytomegalovirus exposure and HLA in healthy donors listed by TCRdb under 2017. Turning to the overall study: According to a later analysis, the 110 or so validation repertoires were produced on the same platform as the 700 or so repertoires of the first cohort. The aim of the study was to test whether cataloging public T cell receptors could identify signatures of past pathogen exposure. Along with the approximately 670-subject first cohort, a separate validation cohort of 120 different subjects was used. To predict cytomegalovirus infection status, the study brought together high-throughput TCR immunosequencing, statistical association of individual TCRs with disease status, and machine learning.

This clone has a single count. Its antigen has not been determined. No base quality information exists; no much larger clone differs at one position. On the study overall, not on this receptor specifically: A later analysis had no HLA typing for the validation cohort, so co-occurrence there was scored across all 130 or so repertoires. A later analysis found that TCRs clustered in the first cohort also tended to co-occur in the roughly 110 validation repertoires, with 94% of cluster scores above 0. While some public TCRs were present in many individuals, most TCR sequences turned up only very rarely across donors. It was suggested by the authors that the approach could potentially be generalized to other disease states and immunological phenotypes. The study listed 164 TCR beta chains as associated with cytomegalovirus. Cytomegalovirus status was reported to be diagnosed by the classifier with high specificity and sensitivity in both the original and validation cohorts. In vitro tests confirmed that a few of the cytomegalovirus-associated TCR beta chains recognize cytomegalovirus antigens.

V and J lose 4 bases and 5 bases, and a span of 9 bases separates them. Sequences SGHDT (CDR1) and YYEEEE (CDR2) are obtained from the germline V gene. The CDR3, from cysteine to phenylalanine, totals 12 residues. Solely the CDR3 DNA is kept, with 36 bases framed from the first base. The library was built by means of the immunoSEQ multiplex PCR assay. Concerning the study's data processing: A statistical classification framework was developed to diagnose cytomegalovirus status using the catalog of TCR beta chain sequences. Entries here come from immuneACCESS through TCRdb and include only in-frame sequences with V and J called. Some clones fail to appear in such tables; in the studies checked, an unresolved V gene covers under half of the shortfall, and the cause of the remainder is unknown. From that table come the V and J calls and clone size; the DNA was used to work out D and trimming. The sample table holds some 69,000 clones, of which just under 95% were seen once. About 4.4% of the sample goes to the ten largest clones.

The donors belonged to the validation cohort of approximately 130 subjects, which was separate from the 666-subject first cohort. The rearranged segments are TRBV5-6 and TRBJ2-5, with TRBD2 tentatively as D gene (5 bases match). The receptor was isolated from a man younger than 35 in good health and CMV-seropositive. Sequenced: PBMCs. The CDR3 amino acid sequence is: CASSARAETQYF. The sequenced DNA: TGTGCCAGCAGCGCGCGGGCGGAGACCCAGTACTTC. The CDR3 plus the reference TRBV5-6 and TRBJ2-5 genes for the other parts give the full variable domain: DAGVTQSPTHLIKTRGQQVTLRCSPKSGHDTVSWYQQALGQGPQFIFQYYEEEERQRGNFPDRFSGHQFPNYSSELNVNALLLGDSALYLCASSARAETQYFGPGTRLLVL.